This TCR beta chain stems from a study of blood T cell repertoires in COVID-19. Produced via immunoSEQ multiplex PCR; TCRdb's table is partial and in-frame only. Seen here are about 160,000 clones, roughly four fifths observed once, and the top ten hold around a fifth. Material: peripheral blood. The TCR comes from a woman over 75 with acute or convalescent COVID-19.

DNA for the CDR3: TGCAGCGTTGAAGATCCGTTCGTGCGCGAGCAGTACTTC. Translated: CSVEDPFVREQYF. This chain links TRBV29-1 with TRBJ2-7; D not certain. V lost 0 bases and J lost 6, with 12 bases in between. Germline CDR1 reads SQVTM; CDR2 reads ANQGSEA. This CDR3 is 13 amino acids long.